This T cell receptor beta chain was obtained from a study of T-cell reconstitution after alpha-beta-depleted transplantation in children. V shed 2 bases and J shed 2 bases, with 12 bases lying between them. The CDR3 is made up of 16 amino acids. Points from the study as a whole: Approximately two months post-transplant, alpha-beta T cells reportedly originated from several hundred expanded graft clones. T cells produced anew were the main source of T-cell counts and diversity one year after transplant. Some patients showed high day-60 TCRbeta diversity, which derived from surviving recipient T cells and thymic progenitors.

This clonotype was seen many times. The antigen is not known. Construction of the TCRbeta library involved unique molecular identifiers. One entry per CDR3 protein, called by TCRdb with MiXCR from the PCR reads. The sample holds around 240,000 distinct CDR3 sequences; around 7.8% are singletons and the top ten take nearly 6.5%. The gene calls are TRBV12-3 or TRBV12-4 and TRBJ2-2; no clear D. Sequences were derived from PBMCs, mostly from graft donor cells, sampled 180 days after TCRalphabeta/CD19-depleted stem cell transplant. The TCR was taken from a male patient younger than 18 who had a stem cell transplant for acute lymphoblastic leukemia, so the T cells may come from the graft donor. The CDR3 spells CASSLSFQLNTGELFF. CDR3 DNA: TGTGCCAGCAGTTTAAGTTTTCAACTAAACACCGGGGAGCTGTTTTTT.